Sequencing of this T cell receptor beta chain was carried out in a study of regulatory T cells in long-lasting Graves disease. Building the TCR beta libraries relied on iRepertoire HTBI primers, and CDR3 regions underwent Arm-PCR. MiXCR, applied by TCRdb to the multiplex PCR reads, yields one record per CDR3 protein. The sample lists 500,000 or so distinct CDR3 sequences; roughly 16% were seen once. CDR3 length: 12 amino acids. With 8 bases clipped from V and 2 bases from J, the junction kept 2 bases outside the gene matches. CDR1 SNHLY and CDR2 FYNNEI come from the germline V gene. This clonotype was detected only a few times. As for time point: newly diagnosed GD, antithyroid drugs for less than 3 months. The TCR library was made from RNA extracted from PBMCs. Each of the patients was recruited from an endocrinology department situated in Xi'an, China. Peripheral blood, at approximately 9 milliliters, went into EDTA tubes.

This sample also belongs to another study, concerning T cells in Graves' hyperthyroidism and ophthalmopathy. From that study: Onset of ophthalmopathy came a median about 6.5 months after the model predicted it.

This sequence was found in a woman aged 35 to 60 with Graves disease. The V and J genes are TRBV2 and TRBJ2-5; TRBD2 aligns across 7 bases. The sequenced sample was peripheral blood mononuclear cells (PBMCs), obtained at new diagnosis, from a patient treated with antithyroid drugs. CDR3 residues: CASWGGQETQYF. CDR3 bases: TGTGCCAGCTGGGGGGGGCAAGAGACCCAGTACTTC.